This T cell receptor (beta chain) was sequenced in a study of cytomegalovirus exposure and HLA in healthy donors. At the level of the study: The approximately 670 first-cohort repertoires shared a platform with the 130 or so validation repertoires, as reported in a later analysis. Study results and limitations: In vitro assays verified that a few CMV-associated chains recognized CMV antigens specifically. Published work reported that the classifier diagnosed cytomegalovirus status with high specificity and sensitivity.

This CDR3 contains 15 residues. Looked up from germline, CDR1 is ENHRY and CDR2 is SYGVKD. V was clipped by 7 bases and J by 1 base; unmatched bases: 4. As to this clone: Its matching antigen is unknown.

Produced via immunoSEQ multiplex PCR; TCRdb's table is partial and in-frame only. The sample lists 160,000 or so clones, around nine tenths occurring once. The J gene is TRBJ2-3, the V gene TRBV10-3; 11 bases agree with TRBD2. Sequencing was performed on PBMCs. The TCR originated in a man between 18 and 35 years old in good health and CMV-seronegative. DNA for the CDR3: TGTGCCATCACCAAACTAGCGGGAGGCACAGATACGCAGTATTTT. It codes for CAITKLAGGTDTQYF.